The 19 T cell receptor beta chains below come from one sample, sequenced in a study of T cells in Graves' hyperthyroidism and ophthalmopathy. TCR beta CDR3 regions were amplified from RNA. The HTBI set primed first-round TCR CDR3 RT-PCR. TCRdb fed the multiplex PCR reads into MiXCR, producing one record per CDR3 protein. The repertoire holds 350,000 to 400,000 distinct CDR3 sequences, about 14% seen once, with approximately 11% in the top ten. The sample comprised blood. The receptors were sampled from a woman in her sixties with Graves' hyperthyroidism.

This clonotype was picked up many times. CDR3 protein: CASSRGLRYNEQFF. The DNA of the CDR3 is TGTGCCAGCAGCCGGGGACTCCGCTACAATGAGCAGTTCTTC. This chain links TRBV7-2 with TRBJ2-1, with D perhaps TRBD2 (6 bases). Per the germline V gene, CDR1 is SGHTA and CDR2 is FQGNSA. The V end lost 5 bases, the J end lost 3 bases, and 11 bases lay between the germline ends. This CDR3 has 14 amino acids.

This clonotype was found many times. The chain combines TRBV2 with TRBJ2-3; D remains unclear. The germline gives CDR1 SNHLY, CDR2 FYNNEI. CDR3 length: 14 residues. Trimming left V 6 bases short and J 2 bases short, with 12 bases between. In nucleotides, the CDR3 is TGTGCCAGCAGGGCGACTTCTTCCACAGATACGCAGTATTTT. Amino acids: CASRATSSTDTQYF. The full variable domain, its missing parts supplied by reference TRBV2 and TRBJ2-3, is EPEVTQTPSHQVTQMGQEVILRCVPISNHLYFYWYRQILGQKVEFLVSFYNNEISEKSEIFDDQFSVERPDGSNFTLKIRSTKLEDSAMYFCASRATSSTDTQYFGPGTRLTVL.

This sequence joins TRBV7-9 and TRBJ2-7, with 9 bases that match TRBD1. The CDR3 extends over 14 amino acids. Germline CDR1 SEHNR, CDR2 FQNEAQ (reference sequence). J was trimmed by 2 bases and V by 5 bases; bases with no gene match: 4. This CDR3 reads CASSRGQGTYEQYF. CDR3 nucleotides: TGTGCCAGCAGCCGGGGACAGGGAACCTACGAGCAGTACTTC.

This chain links TRBV19 with TRBJ1-5; D uncertain. Germline CDR1 and CDR2: LNHDA and SQIVND (reference sequence). V was trimmed by 11 bases and J by 0 bases, leaving 11 bases between them. This CDR3 region has 13 residues. The CDR3, as DNA: TGTGCCTGTGGCTGGTATAGCAATCAGCCCCAGCATTTT. This encodes CACGWYSNQPQHF.

The rearrangement uses TRBV5-6 and TRBJ1-1, with 10 nucleotides matching TRBD1. CDR1 is SGHDT and CDR2 is YYEEEE in the germline V gene. V shed 4 bases and J 4 bases; nucleotides not matched to a gene: 4. The CDR3 spans 14 residues. CDR3 residues: CASSGDRGGTEAFF. The CDR3 DNA reads as TGTGCCAGCAGCGGGGACAGGGGAGGCACTGAAGCTTTCTTT.

Many counts were recorded for this clonotype. J is TRBJ2-7 and V is TRBV28, with 9 nucleotides matching TRBD2. V was pared by 5 bases and J by 7 bases, with 3 bases of the junction left unmatched. The CDR3 loop spans 12 amino acids. CDR1 is MDHEN, CDR2 SYDVKM, per germline. CDR3 sequence: CASSGLAWEQYF. CDR3 DNA: TGTGCCAGCAGTGGACTAGCGTGGGAGCAGTACTTC.

The rearrangement joins TRBV28 to TRBJ2-1; D unresolved. Germline V CDR1 and CDR2: MDHEN, SYDVKM. V lost 5 bases and J 4 bases, leaving 9 bases between the germline ends. The CDR3 is made up of 13 amino acids. The CDR3 sequence is CASSASMYNEQFF. CDR3 in DNA: TGTGCCAGCAGTGCCTCTATGTACAATGAGCAGTTCTTC. The variable domain in full, completed from reference TRBV28 and TRBJ2-1, reads DVKVTQSSRYLVKRTGEKVFLECVQDMDHENMFWYRQDPGLGLRLIYFSYDVKMKEKGDIPEGYSVSREKKERFSLILESASTNQTSMYLCASSASMYNEQFFGPGTRLTVL.

The chain joins TRBV19 to TRBJ2-1; D is undetermined. The germline V and J ends were trimmed by 2 bases and 7 bases, with 12 bases remaining between them. The CDR3 has 14 amino acids. The germline gives CDR1 LNHDA, CDR2 SQIVND (reference sequence). In DNA form, the CDR3 reads TGTGCCAGTAGTATATTTCCCATGGGGAATGAGCAGTTCTTC. Translation gives CASSIFPMGNEQFF.

This clonotype was observed a handful of times. The V gene is TRBV19, the J gene TRBJ2-1; the D gene is possibly TRBD1 (6 bases). The CDR3 is 16 residues long. Trimming cost V 5 bases and J 4 bases, with 18 bases left between them. Germline V gene data show CDR1 as LNHDA and CDR2 as SQIVND (reference sequence). Written as DNA, the CDR3 is TGTGCCAGTAGTCTCCGCCCCTGGACAGAGTACAATGAGCAGTTCTTC. It is translated as CASSLRPWTEYNEQFF.

There are many counts of this clonotype. The chain has TRBV5-1 and TRBJ1-1, with D possibly TRBD1 on 5 matching bases. The CDR3 extends over 15 amino acids. CDR1 is SGHRS and CDR2 is YFSETQ in the germline V gene. Trimming took off 1 base at V and 1 base at J, with 11 bases between the two ends. CDR3 nucleotides: TGCGCCAGCAGCTTGTCCGGGGGAGGGAACACTGAAGCTTTCTTT. The encoded protein is CASSLSGGGNTEAFF.

This clonotype was detected ten times or more. The chain combines TRBV30 with TRBJ1-4; D gene unclear. The CDR3 consists of 14 residues. The V and J ends lost 5 bases and 0 bases respectively, with 10 bases between them. The germline gives CDR1 GTSNPN, CDR2 SVGIG (reference sequence). The CDR3 sequence: CAWGLRATNEKLFF. The CDR3 coding sequence is TGTGCCTGGGGACTGCGTGCAACTAATGAAAAACTGTTTTTT.

This clonotype came up once. The chain uses TRBV5-1 and TRBJ2-7; TRBD1 agrees at 7 bases. Germline values: CDR1 SGHRS, CDR2 YFSETQ. V dropped 4 bases and J dropped 6; count of bases not matched to a gene: 7. The CDR3 runs to 13 residues. CDR3 in DNA: TGCGCCAGCAGCGAAGACAGGGCTGGCGAGCAGTACTTC. Translated: CASSEDRAGEQYF.

V usage is TRBV6-6 and J usage is TRBJ2-1; 7 bases map to TRBD2. The CDR3 spans 11 residues. Germline values: CDR1 MNHNY, CDR2 SVGAGI (reference sequence). The trim removed 1 base at V and 14 bases at J, leaving 2 bases unmatched. CDR3 sequence reads: CASSYWGREFF. CDR3 bases: TGTGCCAGCAGTTACTGGGGGAGGGAGTTCTTC.

This chain joins TRBV2 and TRBJ1-2; D is uncertain. The CDR3 consists of 14 residues. Between the trimmed V and J ends, which lost 6 bases and 4 bases, there was a span of 15 bases. Germline CDR1 is SNHLY and CDR2 is FYNNEI. CDR3 DNA: TGTGCCAGCAGGAATAGAGGCGGGAGCTATGGCTACACCTTC. Amino acids: CASRNRGGSYGYTF.

The sample holds one count of this clonotype. The rearrangement joins TRBV11-2 to TRBJ2-7, with TRBD1 identical over 9 bases. The trim removed 0 bases at V and 2 bases at J, leaving 5 bases unmatched. The CDR3 has 16 amino acids. Germline CDR1 and CDR2: SGHAT and FQNNGV. The CDR3 is CASSLDPGQGPYEQYF. CDR3 DNA sequence: TGTGCCAGCAGCTTAGACCCGGGACAGGGACCCTACGAGCAGTACTTC. The variable domain in full, completed from reference TRBV11-2 and TRBJ2-7, reads EAGVAQSPRYKIIEKRQSVAFWCNPISGHATLYWYQQILGQGPKLLIQFQNNGVVDDSQLPKDRFSAERLKGVDSTLKIQPAKLEDSAVYLCASSLDPGQGPYEQYFGPGTRLTVT.

This clonotype appeared many times. The chain is built from TRBV12-3 or TRBV12-4 and TRBJ1-4; no clear D gene. V was pared by 5 bases and J by 8 bases, with 18 bases between. The CDR3 is made up of 15 amino acids. As DNA, the CDR3 is TGTGCCAGCAGTCCCCAAGGGAGGGAATGGGAAAAACTGTTTTTT. Translating it yields CASSPQGREWEKLFF.

V is TRBV7-9 and J is TRBJ1-2; tentatively, D is TRBD1 (5 bases). With 2 bases removed from V and 6 bases from J, the gap between germline ends came to 10 bases. CDR1 and CDR2 (germline): SEHNR, FQNEAQ (reference sequence). This CDR3 comprises 13 residues. CDR3 amino acids: CASSLQGEDGYTF. The CDR3 DNA follows: TGTGCCAGCAGCTTACAGGGAGAGGATGGCTACACCTTC.

The sample holds many counts of this clonotype. This sequence joins TRBV3-1 and TRBJ1-6; D remains unclear. The CDR3 is 14 residues long. From germline, CDR1 is LGHDT and CDR2 YNNKEL (reference sequence). With 1 base removed from V and 10 bases from J, the gap between germline ends came to 11 bases. Here the CDR3 DNA reads TGTGCCAGCAGCCAAGGGCAGGTCGACTCACCCCTCCACTTT. Translated: CASSQGQVDSPLHF.

The V call is TRBV5-1, the J call TRBJ2-7; 7 nucleotides agree with TRBD2. There are 14 residues in the CDR3. V was clipped by 7 bases and J by 7 bases; unmatched bases: 14. CDR1 and CDR2 (germline): SGHRS, YFSETQ. The DNA for the CDR3 is TGCGCCAGCTCGACCGGGACTACCACTGGGGAGCAGTACTTC. This sequence encodes CASSTGTTTGEQYF.